The rows below give T cell receptor beta chains drawn from one sample of a study of blood T cells in healthy people across ages. TCRdb used MiXCR to reprocess the 5' RACE reads, holding one entry per CDR3 protein. The sample yields fewer than 1.5 million distinct CDR3 sequences, roughly 40% seen once. The specimen was blood. The receptors stem from a young woman in good health. CDR3s include the opening cysteine and the closing phenylalanine or tryptophan. The order of the fields is clone size, J gene, D gene, CDR3 length, V gene, CDR3 DNA, CDR3 protein. D genes are given only for firm matches. Some rows have no size entry. The others give once, few or many, or a class for an expanded clone.

NA,TRBJ2-7,TRBD1,15,TRBV10-3,TGTGCCATCAGTGAACGACAGGGGATCCGAAACGAGCAGTACTTC,CAISERQGIRNEQYF
NA,TRBJ2-7,NA,11,TRBV7-9,TGTGCCAGCAGCCCCCGGCTCGAGCAGTACTTC,CASSPRLEQYF
NA,TRBJ2-7,NA,15,TRBV7-2,TGTGCCAGCAGCTTCTTCCGGGGGCAAGCCTACGAGCAGTACTTC,CASSFFRGQAYEQYF
NA,TRBJ2-5,NA,14,TRBV2,TGTGCCAGCAGTAAAAGGGGGGCGGAAGAGACCCAGTACTTC,CASSKRGAEETQYF
few,TRBJ2-7,NA,14,TRBV3-1,TGTGCCAGCAGCCAAGATTTGGGCAGGGGAGAGCAGTACTTC,CASSQDLGRGEQYF
NA,TRBJ1-6,NA,15,TRBV2,TGTGCCAGCAGTCAACAGGCCTTGGGGAATTCACCCCTCCACTTT,CASSQQALGNSPLHF
NA,TRBJ2-3,TRBD2,15,TRBV20-1,TGCAGTGCTAGACCAACTAGCGGGTGGGGAGATACGCAGTATTTT,CSARPTSGWGDTQYF
few,TRBJ2-3,TRBD1,16,TRBV5-1,TGCGCCAGCAGCCAGAAGACAGGGGGCGGGCGGGATACGCAGTATTTT,CASSQKTGGGRDTQYF
NA,TRBJ2-7,NA,14,TRBV3-1,TGTGCCAGCAGCCACAACAGGGACCTCTACGAGCAGTACTTC,CASSHNRDLYEQYF
NA,TRBJ2-5,TRBD1,11,TRBV20-1,TGCATCATACAGGGGGGCAAGACCCAGTACTTC,CIIQGGKTQYF
once,TRBJ2-4,NA,15,TRBV20-1,TGCGGTGCTACCGGGACATCCAAAGCCAAAAACATTCAGTACTTC,CGATGTSKAKNIQYF
few,TRBJ2-1,TRBD2,14,TRBV20-1,TGCAGTGCTAAGGCGGGAGGCCTGGGAAATGAGCAGTTCTTC,CSAKAGGLGNEQFF
NA,TRBJ2-7,NA,12,TRBV30,TGTGCCTGGGGGGGAGTGGCCTACGAGCAGTACTTC,CAWGGVAYEQYF
few,TRBJ1-5,NA,13,TRBV6-1,TGTGCCAGCAGAGCAACGAGCCATCAGCCCCAGCATTTT,CASRATSHQPQHF
few,TRBJ2-6,TRBD2,17,TRBV6-1,TGTGCCAGCAGTACATATAGCGGGAACTCTGGGGCCAACGTCCTGACTTTC,CASSTYSGNSGANVLTF
few,TRBJ1-4,NA,13,TRBV3-1,TGTGCCAGCAGCCAAGGCGGGGTTGAAAAACTGTTTTTT,CASSQGGVEKLFF
many,TRBJ2-5,NA,16,TRBV4-1,TGCGCCAGCAGCCAAGTAGAGGGCTTTTCACGGGAGACCCAGTACTTC,CASSQVEGFSRETQYF
once,TRBJ2-7,TRBD1,16,TRBV4-1,TGCGCCAGCAGCCCCGGCGGGGGGACAGGGGGCAATGAGCAGTACTTC,CASSPGGGTGGNEQYF
few,TRBJ2-2,NA,12,TRBV25-1,TGTGCCAGCAGGAGATACACCGGGGAGCTGTTTTTT,CASRRYTGELFF
NA,TRBJ1-2,NA,11,TRBV20-1,TGCAGTGCTAGTTTAGTCGGTGGCTACACCTTC,CSASLVGGYTF
NA,TRBJ1-2,NA,12,TRBV7-9,TGTGCCAGCAGCTTAGTATTCGGTGGCTACACCTTC,CASSLVFGGYTF
NA,TRBJ1-1,NA,13,TRBV12-3/TRBV12-4,TGTGCCAGCAGTCCCCGGGACTCCATACGCGCTTTCTTT,CASSPRDSIRAFF